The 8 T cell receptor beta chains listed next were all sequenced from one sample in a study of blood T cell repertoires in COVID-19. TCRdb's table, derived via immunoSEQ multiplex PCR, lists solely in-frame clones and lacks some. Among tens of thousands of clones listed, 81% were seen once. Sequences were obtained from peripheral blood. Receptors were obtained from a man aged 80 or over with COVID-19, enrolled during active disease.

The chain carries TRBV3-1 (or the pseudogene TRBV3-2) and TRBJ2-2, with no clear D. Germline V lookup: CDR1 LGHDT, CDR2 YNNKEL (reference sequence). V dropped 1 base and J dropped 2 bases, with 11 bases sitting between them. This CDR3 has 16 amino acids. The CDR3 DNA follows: TGTGCCAGCAGCCAAGTGGCTGGTGCCAACACCGGGGAGCTGTTTTTT. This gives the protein CASSQVAGANTGELFF.

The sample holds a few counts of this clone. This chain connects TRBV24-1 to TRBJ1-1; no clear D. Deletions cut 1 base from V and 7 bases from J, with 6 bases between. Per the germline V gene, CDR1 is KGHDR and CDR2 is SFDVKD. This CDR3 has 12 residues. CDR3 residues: CATSDFIGEAFF. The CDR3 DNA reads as TGTGCCACCAGTGATTTTATCGGTGAAGCTTTCTTT.

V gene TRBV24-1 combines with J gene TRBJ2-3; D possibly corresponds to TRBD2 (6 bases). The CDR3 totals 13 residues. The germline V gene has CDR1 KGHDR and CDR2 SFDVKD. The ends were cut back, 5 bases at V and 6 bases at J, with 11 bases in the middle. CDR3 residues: CATSVRAGDTQYF. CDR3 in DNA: TGTGCCACCAGTGTACGAGCGGGCGATACGCAGTATTTT.

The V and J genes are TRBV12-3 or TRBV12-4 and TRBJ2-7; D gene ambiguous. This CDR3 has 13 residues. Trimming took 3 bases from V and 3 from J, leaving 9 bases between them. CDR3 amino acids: CASSFHVHYEQYF. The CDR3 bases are TGTGCCAGCAGTTTTCATGTCCACTACGAGCAGTACTTC.

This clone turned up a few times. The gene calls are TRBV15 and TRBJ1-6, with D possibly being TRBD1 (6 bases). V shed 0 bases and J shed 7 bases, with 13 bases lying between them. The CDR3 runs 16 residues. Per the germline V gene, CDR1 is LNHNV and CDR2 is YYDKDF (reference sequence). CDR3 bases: TGTGCCACCAGCAGAGAGGGGGCAGGGTCCAATTCACCCCTCCACTTT. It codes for CATSREGAGSNSPLHF.

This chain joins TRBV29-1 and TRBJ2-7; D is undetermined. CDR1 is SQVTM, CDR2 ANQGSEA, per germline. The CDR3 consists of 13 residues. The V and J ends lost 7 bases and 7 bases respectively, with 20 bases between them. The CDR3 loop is CSGRTGRIGEQYF. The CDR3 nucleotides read TGCAGCGGGAGAACCGGTCGGATAGGTGAGCAGTACTTC.

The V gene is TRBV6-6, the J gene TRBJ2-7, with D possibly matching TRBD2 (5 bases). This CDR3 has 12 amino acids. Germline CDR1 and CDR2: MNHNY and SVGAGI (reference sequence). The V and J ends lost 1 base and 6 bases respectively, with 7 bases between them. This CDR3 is CASSYYGVEQYF. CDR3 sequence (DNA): TGTGCCAGCAGTTACTACGGGGTCGAGCAGTACTTC.

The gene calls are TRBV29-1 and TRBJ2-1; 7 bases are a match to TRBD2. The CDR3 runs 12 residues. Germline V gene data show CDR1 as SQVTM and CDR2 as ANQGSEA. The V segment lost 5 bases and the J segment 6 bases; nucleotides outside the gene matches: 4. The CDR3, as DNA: TGCAGCGTTCGGTGGACTAGCAATGAGCAGTTCTTC. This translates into CSVRWTSNEQFF.